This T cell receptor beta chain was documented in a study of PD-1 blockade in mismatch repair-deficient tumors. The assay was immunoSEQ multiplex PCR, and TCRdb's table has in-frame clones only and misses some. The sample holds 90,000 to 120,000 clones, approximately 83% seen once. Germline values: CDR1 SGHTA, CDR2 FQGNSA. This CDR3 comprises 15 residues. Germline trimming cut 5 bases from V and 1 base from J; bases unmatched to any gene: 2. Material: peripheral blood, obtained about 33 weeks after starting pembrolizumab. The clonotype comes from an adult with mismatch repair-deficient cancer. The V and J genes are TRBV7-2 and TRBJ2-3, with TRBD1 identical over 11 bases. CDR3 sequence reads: CASSGTGGGTDTQYF. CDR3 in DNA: TGTGCCAGCAGCGGGACAGGGGGGGGCACAGATACGCAGTATTTT. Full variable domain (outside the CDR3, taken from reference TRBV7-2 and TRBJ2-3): GAGVSQSPSNKVTEKGKDVELRCDPISGHTALYWYRQSLGQGLEFLIYFQGNSAPDKSGLPSDRFSAERTGGSVSTLTIQRTQQEDSAVYLCASSGTGGGTDTQYFGPGTRLTVL.